The 20 T cell receptor beta chains below all came from one sample that was sequenced in a study of T cell responses to AZD1222 COVID-19 vaccine. Generated by immunoSEQ multiplex PCR, the TCRdb table keeps only in-frame clones and is missing some. The sample carries 90,000 to 150,000 clones, approximately 86% recorded once. Sequencing used peripheral blood, obtained on day 0 of AZD1222 vaccination. Receptors were obtained from an adult in good health.

The DNA for the CDR3 is TGTGCCAGCAGAGAATTAGCAGCCAGTGAAGCTTTCTTT. It codes for CASRELAASEAFF. This chain connects TRBV27 to TRBJ1-1, with D uncertain. CDR3 length: 13 residues. Germline CDR1 MNHEY, CDR2 SMNVEV (reference sequence). The V end was cut by 6 bases, the J end by 7 bases, with 15 bases between.

The table lists this clone with a few counts. The chain uses TRBV9 and TRBJ2-6; 8 bases line up with TRBD2. J was trimmed by 1 base and V by 0 bases; bases with no gene match: 6. Germline-derived CDR1 and CDR2 are SGDLS and YYNGEE. The length of the CDR3 is 18 residues. DNA of the CDR3: TGTGCCAGCAGCGTAGCGGTCGGGAGGGTTTCTGGGGCCAACGTCCTGACTTTC. It encodes CASSVAVGRVSGANVLTF.

The gene calls are TRBV9 and TRBJ2-1; 9 bases agree with TRBD2. Germline CDR1 SGDLS, CDR2 YYNGEE. The V segment lost 4 bases and the J segment 4 bases; nucleotides outside the gene matches: 6. The CDR3 sequence is 15 residues long. The CDR3 region is CASSPPGLAYNEQFF. CDR3 nucleotides: TGTGCCAGCAGCCCCCCGGGACTAGCTTACAATGAGCAGTTCTTC.

The J gene is TRBJ2-3, the V gene TRBV10-3, with a tentative D call TRBD2 (5 bases). Germline V gene lookup returns CDR1 ENHRY and CDR2 SYGVKD. The CDR3 totals 16 residues. Deletions cut 6 bases from V and 0 bases from J, with 16 bases between. The CDR3 loop is CAISLRAGTSTDTQYF. The DNA for the CDR3 is TGTGCCATCAGCCTGCGGGCAGGCACTAGCACAGATACGCAGTATTTT.

The chain has TRBV6-5 and TRBJ1-1; 9 bases are a match to TRBD1. The CDR3 has 14 residues. Germline-derived CDR1 and CDR2 are MNHEY and SVGAGI. V lost 2 bases and J lost 4; bases outside the gene matches: 2. The CDR3 coding sequence is TGTGCCAGCAGTTACCGGGACAGGGCCACTGAAGCTTTCTTT. Residues: CASSYRDRATEAFF.

The chain uses TRBV19 and TRBJ2-7; the D is unclear. The CDR3 consists of 15 residues. CDR1 and CDR2 from the germline V gene are LNHDA and SQIVND (reference sequence). V shed 5 bases and J shed 0 bases, with 14 bases lying between them. The CDR3 sequence is CASSVSPIASYEQYF. In DNA, the CDR3 is TGTGCCAGTAGTGTTAGCCCTATAGCCTCCTACGAGCAGTACTTC.

The chain couples TRBV11-2 to TRBJ2-7; D ambiguous. The germline gives CDR1 SGHAT, CDR2 FQNNGV. CDR3 length equals 13 residues. V was trimmed by 0 bases and J by 3 bases, leaving 6 bases between them. The CDR3 reads CASSLDAGYEQYF. The CDR3 bases are TGTGCCAGCAGCTTAGATGCTGGCTACGAGCAGTACTTC.

The chain employs TRBV28 and TRBJ2-1; 8 bases agree with TRBD2. The CDR3 spans 15 residues. The V gene end was trimmed by 7 bases and the J gene end by 9 bases; junction bases not matched to a gene: 14. The germline V gene has CDR1 MDHEN and CDR2 SYDVKM. CDR3 sequence reads: CASIPGGKLAVEQFF. The CDR3 DNA is TGTGCCAGCATTCCTGGGGGGAAACTAGCGGTTGAGCAGTTCTTC.

This chain uses TRBV7-9 with TRBJ2-1, with 10 bases matching TRBD2. After removal of 2 bases from V and 8 bases from J, the junction contained 6 bases not matched to a gene. This CDR3 is built from 15 residues. Germline loops: CDR1 SEHNR, CDR2 FQNEAQ (reference sequence). In nucleotides, the CDR3 is TGTGCCAGCAGCTTACGGCTAGCGGGAGAAGATGAGCAGTTCTTC. Protein: CASSLRLAGEDEQFF.

The chain combines TRBV28 with TRBJ2-7, with D hard to call. V was clipped by 2 bases and J by 1 base, with 9 bases between them. Germline loops: CDR1 MDHEN, CDR2 SYDVKM. CDR3 size: 14 residues. Here the CDR3 DNA reads TGTGCCAGCAGTTTAGCGGTTCGGTCCTACGAGCAGTACTTC. Translation gives CASSLAVRSYEQYF.

The rearrangement links TRBV10-2 to TRBJ1-3; 7 bases line up with TRBD1. V lost 10 bases, J lost 5 bases, and 8 bases stayed unmatched. There are 13 residues in the CDR3. CDR1 and CDR2 from the germline V gene are WSHSY and SAAADI. This chain's CDR3 is CATGTDPRNTIYF. The CDR3 nucleotides read TGCGCCACCGGGACAGATCCAAGAAACACCATATATTTT.

This clone was counted only a few times. The V call is TRBV28, the J call TRBJ2-1, with 7 bases aligning to TRBD2. The CDR3 consists of 14 residues. Trimming cost V 8 bases and J 1 base; bases outside gene matches: 5. Germline assignment: CDR1 MDHEN and CDR2 SYDVKM. The CDR3 protein is CASFSGPSYNEQFF. The CDR3 DNA sequence: TGTGCCAGCTTTAGCGGGCCTTCCTACAATGAGCAGTTCTTC.

The J gene is TRBJ2-7, the V gene TRBV20-1, with D perhaps matching TRBD1 (6 bases). The length of the CDR3 is 13 residues. Germline CDR1 reads DFQATT; CDR2 reads SNEGSKA (reference sequence). Trimming shortened V by 3 bases and J by 2 bases, and 11 bases separated the two germline ends. CDR3 protein: CSASYQGTYEQYF. DNA of the CDR3: TGCAGTGCTAGTTATCAGGGGACCTACGAGCAGTACTTC.

CDR3 sequence (DNA): TGTGCCAGCAGTTTCCCAGGGGATCAGCCCCAGCATTTT. This sequence encodes CASSFPGDQPQHF. V and J are TRBV12-3 or TRBV12-4 and TRBJ1-5; possibly TRBD1 for D (6 bases). V lost 3 bases to trimming and J lost 5 bases, with 8 bases between them. CDR3 length: 13 residues.

The chain carries TRBV29-1 and TRBJ1-1; D call uncertain. This CDR3 region has 14 residues. Germline CDR1 SQVTM, CDR2 ANQGSEA. Trimming removed 1 base at V and 5 bases at J, with 14 bases between. CDR3 bases: TGCAGCGTTGAAGTCTCGGGCTGGGGAACTGAAGCTTTCTTT. Amino acids: CSVEVSGWGTEAFF.

The gene calls are TRBV6-6 and TRBJ2-3; tentatively, D is TRBD1 (6 bases). This CDR3 spans 16 amino acids. Germline CDR1 MNHNY, CDR2 SVGAGI (reference sequence). V lost 6 bases, J lost 2 bases, and 18 bases lay in between. The CDR3: CASRRAGQLFTDTQYF. CDR3 nucleotides: TGTGCCAGCAGACGCGCAGGACAGCTCTTCACAGATACGCAGTATTTT.

V is TRBV28 and J is TRBJ1-1; 8 nucleotides align to TRBD1. The CDR3 has 15 amino acids. Trimming at V came to 6 bases and at J to 5 bases, leaving 11 bases not matched to a gene. Looked up from germline, CDR1 is MDHEN and CDR2 is SYDVKM. This CDR3 reads CASRYPRTGNTEAFF. The CDR3 nucleotides are TGTGCCAGCAGGTACCCCCGGACAGGGAATACTGAAGCTTTCTTT.

This chain's CDR3 is CASSTRTGGFINEKLFF. The DNA of the CDR3 is TGCGCCAGCAGCACAAGGACAGGGGGCTTTATTAATGAAAAACTGTTTTTT. This chain links TRBV5-1 with TRBJ1-4; TRBD1 matches at 11 bases. The germline V gene has CDR1 SGHRS and CDR2 YFSETQ. The V gene end was trimmed by 4 bases and the J gene end by 4 bases; junction bases not matched to a gene: 9. The CDR3 runs to 17 residues.

The chain combines TRBV30 with TRBJ1-2; D gene uncertain. The CDR3 contains 11 residues. Trimming shortened V by 2 bases and J by 3 bases, and 4 bases separated the two germline ends. The germline V gene has CDR1 GTSNPN and CDR2 SVGIG (reference sequence). This CDR3 is CAWSSDYGYTF. CDR3 sequence (DNA): TGTGCCTGGAGTAGTGACTATGGCTACACCTTC.

The rearrangement joins TRBV6-1 to TRBJ2-7, with 7 bases matching TRBD1. CDR1 and CDR2 from the germline V gene are MNHNS and SASEGT. CDR3 length equals 14 residues. V was pared by 3 bases and J by 6 bases, with 8 bases of the junction left unmatched. The CDR3 region is CASSDQGVWGEQYF. CDR3 DNA sequence: TGTGCCAGCAGTGACCAGGGGGTTTGGGGCGAGCAGTACTTC.